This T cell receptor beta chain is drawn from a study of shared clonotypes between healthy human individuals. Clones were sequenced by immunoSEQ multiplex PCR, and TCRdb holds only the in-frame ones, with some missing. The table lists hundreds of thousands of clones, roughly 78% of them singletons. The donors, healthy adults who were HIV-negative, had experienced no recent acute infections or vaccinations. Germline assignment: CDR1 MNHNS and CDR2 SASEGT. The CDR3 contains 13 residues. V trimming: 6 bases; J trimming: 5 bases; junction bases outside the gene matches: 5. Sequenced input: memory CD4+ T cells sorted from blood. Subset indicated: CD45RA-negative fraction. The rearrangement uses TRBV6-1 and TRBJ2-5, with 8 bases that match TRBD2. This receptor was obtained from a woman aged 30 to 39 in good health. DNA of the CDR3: TGTGCCAGCAGACTAGCGGCTACGGAGACCCAGTACTTC. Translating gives CASRLAATETQYF.